This TCR beta chain was recovered during a study of response to subunit inactivated influenza vaccine. Findings and caveats of the study: The authors offered the suggestion that each seasonal influenza vaccination recruits few new T cells.

This CDR3 has 15 residues. V dropped 0 bases and J dropped 6 bases, with 12 bases sitting between them. CDR1 is SGHRS, CDR2 YFSETQ, per germline. TCRdb fed the RT-PCR reads into MiXCR, producing one record per CDR3 protein. This table has around 850,000 distinct CDR3 sequences, 18% appearing once. At least ten counts were recorded for this clonotype. Its antigen is unidentified. J is TRBJ2-2 and V is TRBV5-1; a possible D gene is TRBD1 (5 bases). Sequencing used PBMCs from blood, obtained 5 days after vaccination. This receptor was taken from a man in his fifties who received an inactivated influenza vaccine. The CDR3 region is CASSLDGRASGELFF. As DNA, the CDR3 is TGCGCCAGCAGCTTGGATGGCAGGGCATCCGGGGAGCTGTTTTTT.